The clone carrying this TCR beta chain was seen at least ten times. The antigen is not known. The source of the sample is a study of early T cells in non-severe SARS-CoV-2 infection. Study-wide context: Whole-blood bulk RNA, unsorted, was sequenced, and chains were unpaired.

Unique molecular identifiers were added to individual cDNA molecules. TCRdb passed the 5' RACE reads through MiXCR, listing each CDR3 protein once. The sample records roughly 40,000 distinct CDR3 sequences, under 8% being singletons. Germline CDR1 SGHVS, CDR2 FQNEAQ. Trimming took off 4 bases at V and 7 bases at J, with 11 bases between the two ends. The CDR3 runs 14 residues. Regarding the study as a whole: Using VDJdb, the matching emphasized anti-spike CD8 responses while missing private and CD4 specificities.

J is TRBJ1-6 and V is TRBV7-8; no definite D call. This TCR was sampled from an adult who was a healthcare worker with PCR-confirmed SARS-CoV-2 infection or an uninfected control (not recorded which). Sequenced material: whole blood. The CDR3 nucleotides read TGTGCCAGCAGCTCGGTCCAGCGGAATTCACCCCTCCACTTT. Protein: CASSSVQRNSPLHF. Filled out from reference TRBV7-8 and TRBJ1-6, the complete variable domain reads GAGVSQSPRYKVAKRGQDVALRCDPISGHVSLFWYQQALGQGPEFLTYFQNEAQLDKSGLPSDRFFAERPEGSVSTLKIQRTQQEDSAVYLCASSSVQRNSPLHFGNGTRLTVT.